The next 27 T cell receptor beta chains were all read from a single sample in a study of shared clonotypes between healthy human individuals. Data came from immunoSEQ multiplex PCR; TCRdb stores just in-frame clones and leaves some out. The table has roughly 1.4 million clones, approximately 98.5% seen once. The sequenced sample was naive CD4+ T cells sorted from blood. Sample subset: CD45RA+ positively selected. The source is a man younger than 40 in good health.

The gene calls are TRBV6-5 and TRBJ1-1, with TRBD1 matching over 7 bases. Germline V gene data show CDR1 as MNHEY and CDR2 as SVGAGI. There are 15 residues in the CDR3. V shed 6 bases, J shed 3 bases, and the junction held 10 bases outside the gene matches. The CDR3 loop is CASRAEQGPYTEAFF. The CDR3 DNA reads TGTGCCAGCAGAGCCGAACAGGGGCCTTACACTGAAGCTTTCTTT.

The chain links TRBV9 to TRBJ2-7; D possibly corresponds to TRBD1 (6 bases). The CDR3 spans 14 residues. Trimming removed 4 bases at V and 6 bases at J, with 17 bases between. In germline, CDR1 is SGDLS, CDR2 YYNGEE. The CDR3 here is CASSSTGHIGEQYF. The CDR3 nucleotides read TGTGCCAGCAGCTCAACGGGACACATCGGCGAGCAGTACTTC. The whole variable domain, filled in from reference TRBV9 and TRBJ2-7, reads DSGVTQTPKHLITATGQRVTLRCSPRSGDLSVYWYQQSLDQGLQFLIQYYNGEERAKGNILERFSAQQFPDLHSELNLSSLELGDSALYFCASSSTGHIGEQYFGPGTRLTVT.

V is TRBV5-1 and J is TRBJ1-5; 9 positions match TRBD1. After removal of 4 bases from V and 0 bases from J, the junction contained 8 bases not matched to a gene. Germline V CDR1 and CDR2: SGHRS, YFSETQ. The CDR3 is made up of 17 amino acids. In DNA form, the CDR3 reads TGCGCCAGCAGCCCAGGGACAGGGTACTATAGCAATCAGCCCCAGCATTTT. As protein: CASSPGTGYYSNQPQHF.

The chain is built from TRBV15 and TRBJ2-3; D perhaps matches TRBD2 (6 bases). V lost 0 bases to trimming and J lost 3 bases, with 13 bases between them. This CDR3 region has 16 residues. Germline-derived CDR1 and CDR2 are LNHNV and YYDKDF (reference sequence). The chain's CDR3 is CATSRDSPGETDTQYF. The CDR3 DNA is TGTGCCACCAGCAGAGATTCTCCGGGAGAGACAGATACGCAGTATTTT. Supplemented by reference TRBV15 and TRBJ2-3, the full variable domain reads DAMVIQNPRYQVTQFGKPVTLSCSQTLNHNVMYWYQQKSSQAPKLLFHYYDKDFNNEADTPDNFQSRRPNTSFCFLDIRSPGLGDTAMYLCATSRDSPGETDTQYFGPGTRLTVL.

The chain employs TRBV11-1 and TRBJ2-1, with D unclear. Trimming shortened V by 4 bases and J by 8 bases, and 12 bases separated the two germline ends. Germline V gene data show CDR1 as SGHAT and CDR2 as FQDESV (reference sequence). The CDR3 totals 13 residues. For the CDR3, the DNA is TGTGCCAGCAGCTACGCTGACCATGATGAGCAGTTCTTC. Translation gives CASSYADHDEQFF.

This chain links TRBV6-5 with TRBJ2-3; no clear D. The length of the CDR3 is 13 residues. The germline CDR1 and CDR2 sequences are MNHEY and SVGAGI. V was trimmed by 6 bases and J by 0 bases, leaving 7 bases between them. The CDR3 loop is CASRSPSTDTQYF. CDR3 DNA: TGTGCCAGCAGAAGCCCTAGCACAGATACGCAGTATTTT.

The rearrangement uses TRBV15 and TRBJ1-4, with a tentative D call TRBD1 (5 bases). The germline V and J ends were trimmed by 0 bases and 7 bases, with 6 bases remaining between them. The length of the CDR3 is 13 residues. CDR1 and CDR2 (germline): LNHNV, YYDKDF (reference sequence). DNA of the CDR3: TGTGCCACCAGCAGAGACAGGGCTGAAAAACTGTTTTTT. Translation: CATSRDRAEKLFF.

The V gene is TRBV15, the J gene TRBJ2-7, with D perhaps matching TRBD1 or TRBD2 (6 bases each). Germline V lookup: CDR1 LNHNV, CDR2 YYDKDF (reference sequence). Deletions cut 0 bases from V and 9 bases from J, with 12 bases between. The CDR3 runs 13 residues. CDR3 sequence (DNA): TGTGCCACCAGCAGAGATGAAAGGGGGGTGCAGTACTTC. This encodes CATSRDERGVQYF. The full variable domain, completed using reference TRBV15 and TRBJ2-7, is DAMVIQNPRYQVTQFGKPVTLSCSQTLNHNVMYWYQQKSSQAPKLLFHYYDKDFNNEADTPDNFQSRRPNTSFCFLDIRSPGLGDTAMYLCATSRDERGVQYFGPGTRLTVT.

This rearrangement joins TRBV7-3 to TRBJ2-2; D unclear. V was clipped by 0 bases and J by 1 base, with 3 bases between them. Germline-derived CDR1 and CDR2 are SGHTA and FQGTGA. The CDR3 covers 14 residues. The CDR3 sequence: CASSLTMNTGELFF. CDR3 coding DNA: TGTGCCAGCAGCTTAACGATGAACACCGGGGAGCTGTTTTTT.

The chain joins TRBV9 to TRBJ2-3; D call uncertain. The CDR3 sequence is 14 residues long. The germline V gene encodes CDR1 SGDLS and CDR2 YYNGEE. V gave up 2 bases and J gave up 4 bases, with 11 bases separating them. The CDR3 DNA reads TGTGCCAGCAGCGTGACTTTAAGTCCAGATACGCAGTATTTT. Residues: CASSVTLSPDTQYF.

The chain uses TRBV27 and TRBJ1-5; D perhaps matches TRBD1 (6 bases). V dropped 6 bases and J dropped 11 bases, with 23 bases sitting between them. The CDR3 loop spans 15 amino acids. Germline CDR1 reads MNHEY; CDR2 reads SMNVEV (reference sequence). The CDR3 loop reads CASSPGRGIPFAQHF. CDR3 nucleotide sequence: TGTGCCAGCAGCCCCGGAAGGGGGATCCCCTTTGCCCAGCATTTT.

CDR3 residues: CASSQDNLPGELFF. In nucleotides, the CDR3 is TGTGCCAGCTCACAAGACAATCTACCCGGGGAGCTGTTTTTT. The chain links TRBV18 to TRBJ2-2; D is ambiguous. V lost 4 bases and J 6 bases, leaving 12 bases between the germline ends. The CDR3 contains 14 residues. Germline CDR1 and CDR2: KGHSH and LQKENI.

The chain is built from TRBV29-1 and TRBJ1-5, with TRBD1 matching 8 bases. The V gene end was trimmed by 4 bases and the J gene end by 7 bases; junction bases not matched to a gene: 0. The germline CDR1 and CDR2 sequences are SQVTM and ANQGSEA. The CDR3 runs 11 residues. The CDR3 here is CSVGQGQPQHF. The CDR3 bases are TGCAGCGTTGGACAGGGGCAGCCCCAGCATTTT.

This clone was detected only once. V and J are TRBV29-1 and TRBJ2-1; TRBD2 matches at 9 bases. CDR1 SQVTM and CDR2 ANQGSEA come from the germline V gene. The CDR3 loop spans 16 amino acids. With 0 bases clipped from V and 8 bases from J, the junction kept 11 bases outside the gene matches. This CDR3 reads CSVEDVLAGSGDEQFF. CDR3 nucleotides: TGCAGCGTTGAAGACGTGCTAGCGGGGTCGGGTGATGAGCAGTTCTTC.

This clone has just one count. This chain connects TRBV27 to TRBJ1-4; TRBD1 is a possible D gene (6 bases). The V gene lost 7 bases and the J gene lost 5 bases, with 17 bases spanning the gap. The germline V gene has CDR1 MNHEY and CDR2 SMNVEV (reference sequence). The CDR3 is 15 amino acids. CDR3 nucleotides: TGTGCCAGCACACGAGTTGGACAGATCAATGAAAAACTGTTTTTT. This gives the protein CASTRVGQINEKLFF. The full variable domain, with the rest looked up from reference TRBV27 and TRBJ1-4, is EAQVTQNPRYLITVTGKKLTVTCSQNMNHEYMSWYRQDPGLGLRQIYYSMNVEVTDKGDVPEGYKVSRKEKRNFPLILESPSPNQTSLYFCASTRVGQINEKLFFGSGTQLSVL.

CDR3 in amino acids: CASRSDRGPSYEQYF. In DNA, the CDR3 is TGTGCCAGCAGGAGCGACAGGGGTCCCTCCTACGAGCAGTACTTC. The chain couples TRBV28 to TRBJ2-7, with TRBD1 matching 8 bases. After removal of 6 bases from V and 0 bases from J, the junction contained 7 bases not matched to a gene. The CDR3 is 15 residues long. From germline, CDR1 is MDHEN and CDR2 SYDVKM.

For the CDR3, the DNA is TGTGCCAGCAGCTTAGATCCAGCTAGCGGTGCCTACGAGCAGTACTTC. It yields the protein CASSLDPASGAYEQYF. This chain connects TRBV11-3 to TRBJ2-7; TRBD2 agrees at 7 bases. Germline loops: CDR1 SGHNT, CDR2 YENEEA. The length of the CDR3 is 16 residues. The V gene end was trimmed by 0 bases and the J gene end by 2 bases; junction bases not matched to a gene: 7.

The chain is built from TRBV11-2 and TRBJ2-1; D is tentatively TRBD1 or TRBD2 (5 bases each). V lost 4 bases and J 3 bases, leaving 13 bases between the germline ends. The germline V gene encodes CDR1 SGHAT and CDR2 FQNNGV. The CDR3 is made up of 15 amino acids. CDR3 nucleotide sequence: TGTGCCAGCAGCTCCCGGGACCACGGCTACAATGAGCAGTTCTTC. It encodes CASSSRDHGYNEQFF.

V gene TRBV5-1 combines with J gene TRBJ2-6; unclear D gene. V gave up 4 bases and J gave up 0 bases, with 26 bases separating them. This CDR3 is built from 21 residues. Germline loops: CDR1 SGHRS, CDR2 YFSETQ. The CDR3 here is CASSPVVRQAASNSGANVLTF. The CDR3 DNA reads TGCGCCAGCAGCCCGGTAGTTCGTCAGGCGGCCTCTAACTCTGGGGCCAACGTCCTGACTTTC.

A word on this clone: The same CDR3 also results from other DNA sequences found in this sample. J is TRBJ2-2 and V is TRBV5-1; D might be TRBD1 (6 bases). This CDR3 spans 15 amino acids. CDR1 SGHRS and CDR2 YFSETQ come from the germline V gene. Trimming took 4 bases from V and 0 from J, leaving 10 bases between them. This CDR3 is CASSRDTTNTGELFF. The CDR3, as DNA: TGCGCCAGCAGCCGGGACACTACGAACACCGGGGAGCTGTTTTTT.

The chain has TRBV6-1 and TRBJ2-7; D ambiguous. CDR3 size: 13 residues. Deletions cut 0 bases from V and 6 bases from J, with 9 bases between. Germline V gene data show CDR1 as MNHNS and CDR2 as SASEGT. The CDR3 sequence: CASSEARSLEQYF. DNA for the CDR3: TGTGCCAGCAGTGAAGCGAGGTCCCTCGAGCAGTACTTC.

V usage is TRBV6-6 and J usage is TRBJ2-5, with D possibly being TRBD1 (5 bases). From germline, CDR1 is MNHNY and CDR2 SVGAGI (reference sequence). The CDR3 consists of 12 residues. V was trimmed by 6 bases and J by 2 bases, leaving 7 bases between them. CDR3 sequence reads: CASRPGQETQYF. The CDR3, as DNA: TGTGCCAGCAGGCCAGGGCAAGAGACCCAGTACTTC.

The CDR3 nucleotides are TGTGCCAGCAGCAGGACGGGCGGGGAGCTGTTTTTT. It yields the protein CASSRTGGELFF. This chain uses TRBV6-5 with TRBJ2-2; D is unresolved. CDR3 length: 12 residues. Between the trimmed V and J ends, which lost 6 bases and 7 bases, there was a span of 9 bases. Per germline, CDR1 MNHEY and CDR2 SVGAGI.

The table lists this clone with a count of one. Other DNA sequences in the same sample also yield this CDR3. The chain has TRBV29-1 and TRBJ2-7; the D gene is possibly TRBD1 (6 bases). Trimming shortened V by 4 bases and J by 2 bases, and 9 bases separated the two germline ends. Germline values: CDR1 SQVTM, CDR2 ANQGSEA. The CDR3 length is 12 residues. This CDR3 is CSVGEGAYEQYF. CDR3 bases: TGCAGCGTTGGTGAGGGGGCCTACGAGCAGTACTTC.

The V and J genes are TRBV5-1 and TRBJ2-1; a weak D match, TRBD1 (6 bases). There are 15 residues in the CDR3. The germline V gene encodes CDR1 SGHRS and CDR2 YFSETQ. The V end was cut by 0 bases, the J end by 6 bases, with 13 bases between. CDR3 residues: CASSLETGWSNEQFF. CDR3 DNA sequence: TGCGCCAGCAGCTTGGAGACAGGATGGAGCAATGAGCAGTTCTTC.

The chain has TRBV27 and TRBJ1-5, with D maybe TRBD1 (6 bases). The CDR3 has 15 residues. Germline V gene lookup returns CDR1 MNHEY and CDR2 SMNVEV (reference sequence). V was cut by 5 bases and J by 0 bases, with 11 bases left in between. CDR3 nucleotide sequence: TGTGCCAGCAGTATCCGGGACAATAGCAATCAGCCCCAGCATTTT. Protein product: CASSIRDNSNQPQHF.

The genes are TRBV19 and TRBJ2-1; no reliable D call. V was cut by 3 bases and J by 5 bases, with 8 bases left in between. This CDR3 region has 13 residues. CDR1 is LNHDA and CDR2 is SQIVND in the germline V gene (reference sequence). In DNA, the CDR3 is TGTGCCAGTAGTATTAGGCCAAACAATGAGCAGTTCTTC. Translated, it gives CASSIRPNNEQFF.